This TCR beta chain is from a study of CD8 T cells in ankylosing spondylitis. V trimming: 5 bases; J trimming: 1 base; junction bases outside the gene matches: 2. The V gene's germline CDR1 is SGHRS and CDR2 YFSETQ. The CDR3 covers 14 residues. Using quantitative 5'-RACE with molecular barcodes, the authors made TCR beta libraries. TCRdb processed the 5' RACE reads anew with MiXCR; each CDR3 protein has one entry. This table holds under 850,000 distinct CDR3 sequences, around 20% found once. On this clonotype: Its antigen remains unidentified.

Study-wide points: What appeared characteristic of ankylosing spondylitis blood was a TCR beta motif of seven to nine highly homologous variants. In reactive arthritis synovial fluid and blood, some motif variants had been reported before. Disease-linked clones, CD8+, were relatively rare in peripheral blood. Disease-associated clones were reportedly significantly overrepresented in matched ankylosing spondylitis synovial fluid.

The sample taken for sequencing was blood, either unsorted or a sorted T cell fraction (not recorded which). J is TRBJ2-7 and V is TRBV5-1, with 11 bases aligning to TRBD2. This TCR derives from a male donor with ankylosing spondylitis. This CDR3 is CASSSGGASYEQYF. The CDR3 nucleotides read TGCGCCAGCAGTAGCGGGGGGGCTTCCTACGAGCAGTACTTC.